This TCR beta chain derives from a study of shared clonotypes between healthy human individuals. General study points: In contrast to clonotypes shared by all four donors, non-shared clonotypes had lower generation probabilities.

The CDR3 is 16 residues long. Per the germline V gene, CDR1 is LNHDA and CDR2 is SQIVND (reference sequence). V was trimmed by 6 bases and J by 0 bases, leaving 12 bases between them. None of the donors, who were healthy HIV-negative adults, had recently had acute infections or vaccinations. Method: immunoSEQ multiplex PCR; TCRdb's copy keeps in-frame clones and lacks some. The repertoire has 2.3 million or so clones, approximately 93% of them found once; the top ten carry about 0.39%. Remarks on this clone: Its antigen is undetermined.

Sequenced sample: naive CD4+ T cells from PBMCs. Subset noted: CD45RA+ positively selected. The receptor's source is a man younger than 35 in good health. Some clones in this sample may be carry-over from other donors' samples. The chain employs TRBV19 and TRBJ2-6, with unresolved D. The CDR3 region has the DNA TGTGCCAGTAGACCGACGGCCCGCTCTGGGGCCAACGTCCTGACTTTC. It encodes CASRPTARSGANVLTF.